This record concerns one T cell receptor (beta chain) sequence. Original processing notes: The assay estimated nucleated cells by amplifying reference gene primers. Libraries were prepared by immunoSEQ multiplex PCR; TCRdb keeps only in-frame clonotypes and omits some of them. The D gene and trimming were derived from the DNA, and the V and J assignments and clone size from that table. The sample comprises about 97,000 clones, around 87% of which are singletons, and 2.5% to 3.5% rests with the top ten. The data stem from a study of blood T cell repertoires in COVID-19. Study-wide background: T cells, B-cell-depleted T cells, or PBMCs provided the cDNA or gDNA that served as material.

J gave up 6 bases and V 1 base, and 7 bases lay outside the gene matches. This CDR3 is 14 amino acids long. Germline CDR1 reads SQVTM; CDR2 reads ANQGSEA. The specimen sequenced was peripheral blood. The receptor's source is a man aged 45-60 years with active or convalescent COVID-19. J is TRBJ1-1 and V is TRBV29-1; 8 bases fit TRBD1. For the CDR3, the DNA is TGCAGCGTTGAAGTTCGGGGACAGGCCCCTGAAGCTTTCTTT. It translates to CSVEVRGQAPEAFF.